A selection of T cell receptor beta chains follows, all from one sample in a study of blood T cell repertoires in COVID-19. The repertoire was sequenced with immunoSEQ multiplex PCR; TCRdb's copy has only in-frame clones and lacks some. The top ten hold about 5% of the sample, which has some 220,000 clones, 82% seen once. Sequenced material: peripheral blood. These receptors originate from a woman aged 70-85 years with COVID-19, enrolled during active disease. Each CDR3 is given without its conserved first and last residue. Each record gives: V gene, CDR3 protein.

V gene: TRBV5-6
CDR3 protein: ASSLAGQRYNYGYT

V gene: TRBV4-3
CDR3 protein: ASSQDPIGGSGTGELF

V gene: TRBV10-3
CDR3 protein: AISDDRGKLF

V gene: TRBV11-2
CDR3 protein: ASNPWGLASRNEQF

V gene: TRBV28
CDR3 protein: ASCLGGDGQPQH

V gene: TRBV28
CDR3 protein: ASSPGQGWTEAF

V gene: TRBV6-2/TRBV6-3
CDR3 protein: ASSPGRTSSYNSPLH

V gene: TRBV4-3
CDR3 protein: ASSQAGWQGRGRSYEQY

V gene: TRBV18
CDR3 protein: ASSGRQGPYEQY

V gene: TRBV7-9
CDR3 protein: ASSVYTGELF

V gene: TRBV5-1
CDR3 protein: ASSLSAAQETQY

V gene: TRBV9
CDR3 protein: ASSVAGDGNTIY

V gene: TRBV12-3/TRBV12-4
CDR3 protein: ASSFEAGETQY

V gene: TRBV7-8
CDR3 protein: ASSLVDSGAGELF

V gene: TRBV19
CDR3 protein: ASSTVPPYEQY

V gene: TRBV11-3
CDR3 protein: ASSLTAGAGNTIY

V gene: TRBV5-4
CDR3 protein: ASSPSRTGNYNEQF

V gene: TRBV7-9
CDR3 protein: ASSSTTNEKLF

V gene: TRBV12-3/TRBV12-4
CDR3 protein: ASSPGVGGLF

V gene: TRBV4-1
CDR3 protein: ASSQGAGWTEAF

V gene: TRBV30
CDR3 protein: AWSSSSGSGEQF

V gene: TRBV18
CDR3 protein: ASSPEGGGRTDTQY

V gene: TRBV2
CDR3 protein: ASSEEGLLGGNTIY

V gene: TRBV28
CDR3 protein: ASSLRGQNKETQY

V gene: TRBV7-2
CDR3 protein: ASSFEGVRNEQF

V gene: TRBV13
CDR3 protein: ASSAYSGSFGGELF

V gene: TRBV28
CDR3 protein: ASKPGGNSPLH

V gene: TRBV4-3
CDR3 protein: ASSQSQRGYEQY

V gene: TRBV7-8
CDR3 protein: ASSRGQAVASPLH

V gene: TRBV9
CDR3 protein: ASSGKHRHTDTQY

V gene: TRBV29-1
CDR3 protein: SLGLAGVDTQY

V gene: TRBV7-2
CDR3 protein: ASSQGETQY

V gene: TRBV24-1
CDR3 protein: ATSDLTGVDMQF

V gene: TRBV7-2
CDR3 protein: ASSRRGYEQY

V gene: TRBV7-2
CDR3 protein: ASSPGRGLAGGRKETQY

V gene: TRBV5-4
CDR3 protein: ASSLASGSHNEQF

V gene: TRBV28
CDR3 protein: ASSPWTDPQEAF

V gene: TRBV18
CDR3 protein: ASSPGSATGYGYT

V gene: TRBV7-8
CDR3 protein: ASSLGSGGPYEQY

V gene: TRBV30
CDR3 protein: AGDREFEAF

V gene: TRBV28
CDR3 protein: ASSFGTNEKLF

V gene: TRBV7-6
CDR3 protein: ASSSTGLGNTIY

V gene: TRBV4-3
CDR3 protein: ASSQDLAYEQY

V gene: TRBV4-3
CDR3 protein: ASSRGLAGGRTDTQY

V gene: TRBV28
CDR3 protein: ASSLYWAGSNQPQH

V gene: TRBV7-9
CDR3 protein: ASSLVQGALGGYT

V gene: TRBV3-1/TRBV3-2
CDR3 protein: ASSQDRGGPLYGYT

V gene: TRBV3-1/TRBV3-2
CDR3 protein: ASSFGLENQPQH

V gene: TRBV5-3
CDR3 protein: ARKVTPGRHQETQY

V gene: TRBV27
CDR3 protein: ASSLRETQY

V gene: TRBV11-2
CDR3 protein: ASSLLNSYNSPLH

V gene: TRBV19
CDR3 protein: ASSAQGQGGTYEQY

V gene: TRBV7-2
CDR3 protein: ASSLDRRNAEAF

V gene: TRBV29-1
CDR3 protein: SVSRGSAF